This TCR beta chain was sequenced during a study of T cell changes during pregnancy in multiple sclerosis. Some clones are missing from TCRdb's copy, which holds only in-frame ones; the method was immunoSEQ multiplex PCR. The sample gives approximately 57,000 clones, approximately 90% of which show up once; 3% to 4% is in the top ten. The CDR3 is 16 residues long. V lost 1 base and J lost 1, with 14 bases in between. Germline V gene lookup returns CDR1 SGHTA and CDR2 FQGNSA. V and J are TRBV7-2 and TRBJ2-7; weak D call: TRBD2 (5 bases). This material consisted of peripheral blood, taken after pregnancy. The clonotype comes from a female donor in good health, enrolled as a control in a pregnancy study. For the CDR3, the DNA is TGTGCCAGCAGCTTAGGACTACGGACTGGTTCCTACGAGCAGTACTTC. Translating it yields CASSLGLRTGSYEQYF. Based on the CDR3 plus reference TRBV7-2 and TRBJ2-7, the full variable domain is GAGVSQSPSNKVTEKGKDVELRCDPISGHTALYWYRQSLGQGLEFLIYFQGNSAPDKSGLPSDRFSAERTGGSVSTLTIQRTQQEDSAVYLCASSLGLRTGSYEQYFGPGTRLTVT.